Shown below are 19 T cell receptor beta chains from a single sample sequenced in a study of cytomegalovirus exposure and HLA in healthy donors. A multiplex PCR was run with 60 Vbeta primers and 13 Jbeta primers. Data came from immunoSEQ multiplex PCR; TCRdb stores just in-frame clones and leaves some out. Among 95,000 to 150,000 clones listed, around 77% were seen once. The specimen sequenced was PBMCs. Source of these receptors: a man aged 18 to 30 in good health and CMV-seropositive.

As to this clone: At one end the junction does not follow the germline gene, possibly because of a read error. The chain couples TRBV7-7 to TRBJ2-2; the D gene is possibly TRBD1 (5 bases). Looked up from germline, CDR1 is SSHAT and CDR2 is FNYEAQ (reference sequence). The CDR3 spans 18 residues. The CDR3 loop reads CASSLVPSGQGWTGELFF. CDR3 bases: TGTGCTAGCAGCTTAGTGCCCTCCGGGCAGGGTTGGACCGGGGAGCTGTTTTTT.

CDR3 region: CASRPGLNYGYTF. CDR3 nucleotides: TGTGCCAGCAGACCGGGACTGAACTATGGCTACACCTTC. The chain is built from TRBV27 and TRBJ1-2; tentative D call: TRBD1 (5 bases). This CDR3 region has 13 residues. CDR1 is MNHEY and CDR2 is SMNVEV in the germline V gene (reference sequence). The V end lost 6 bases, the J end lost 2 bases, and 10 bases lay between the germline ends.

This clone was observed a handful of times. This rearrangement joins TRBV10-3 to TRBJ2-5; D might be TRBD1 (6 bases). V was shortened by 7 bases and J by 2 bases, with 11 bases between the two germline ends. CDR1 and CDR2 (germline): ENHRY, SYGVKD. This CDR3 region has 13 residues. The DNA for the CDR3 is TGTGCCATCACCCGACAGGTACAAGAGACCCAGTACTTC. Its translation: CAITRQVQETQYF.

This clone was recorded only once. J is TRBJ2-5 and V is TRBV5-1, with D possibly being TRBD1 (6 bases). In germline, CDR1 is SGHRS, CDR2 YFSETQ. Trimming took off 4 bases at V and 2 bases at J, with 12 bases between the two ends. This CDR3 comprises 14 residues. CDR3 nucleotides: TGCGCCAGCAGCAATTTCGGACAGCAAGAGACCCAGTACTTC. Translation gives CASSNFGQQETQYF. The full variable domain, rest sourced from reference TRBV5-1 and TRBJ2-5, is KAGVTQTPRYLIKTRGQQVTLSCSPISGHRSVSWYQQTPGQGLQFLFEYFSETQRNKGNFPGRFSGRQFSNSRSEMNVSTLELGDSALYLCASSNFGQQETQYFGPGTRLLVL.

This rearrangement joins TRBV27 to TRBJ1-2; 9 bases map to TRBD1. Trimming removed 8 bases from V and 3 bases from J; junction bases left unmatched: 7. The CDR3 is 14 amino acids. Germline V gene sequence: CDR1 MNHEY, CDR2 SMNVEV (reference sequence). CDR3 nucleotide sequence: TGTGCCAGCGCCCAGGACAGGGGAGACTATGGCTACACCTTC. It yields the protein CASAQDRGDYGYTF.

This chain uses TRBV19 with TRBJ2-7; tentatively, D is TRBD2 (6 bases). V was cut by 5 bases and J by 4 bases, with 15 bases left in between. Germline values: CDR1 LNHDA, CDR2 SQIVND (reference sequence). The CDR3 is 14 residues long. CDR3 region: CASSDAGRLYEQYF. The CDR3, as DNA: TGTGCCAGTAGTGACGCGGGACGGTTATACGAGCAGTACTTC.

This rearrangement joins TRBV6-4 to TRBJ2-2; D gene unclear. CDR1 and CDR2 (germline): MRHNA, SNTAGT. The CDR3 extends over 13 amino acids. The V end lost 6 bases, the J end lost 1 base, and 6 bases lay between the germline ends. The CDR3 sequence is CASRDRNTGELFF. CDR3 DNA: TGTGCCAGCAGGGACCGGAACACCGGGGAGCTGTTTTTT.

This sequence joins TRBV5-4 and TRBJ2-2, with a possible D match to TRBD1 (5 bases). The CDR3 runs to 13 residues. V was shortened by 2 bases and J by 6 bases, with 8 bases between the two germline ends. CDR1 SGHNT and CDR2 YYREEE come from the germline V gene (reference sequence). The CDR3 loop is CASSFQGSGELFF. In DNA, the CDR3 is TGTGCCAGCAGCTTTCAGGGTTCCGGGGAGCTGTTTTTT. Combining the CDR3 with reference TRBV5-4 and TRBJ2-2 gives the whole variable domain ETGVTQSPTHLIKTRGQQVTLRCSSQSGHNTVSWYQQALGQGPQFIFQYYREEENGRGNFPPRFSGLQFPNYSSELNVNALELDDSALYLCASSFQGSGELFFGEGSRLTVL.

V usage is TRBV5-8 and J usage is TRBJ2-7; unclear D gene. Between the trimmed V and J ends, which lost 1 base and 1 base, there was a span of 9 bases. From germline, CDR1 is SGHTS and CDR2 YDEGEE. The CDR3 runs to 14 residues. CDR3 sequence reads: CASSLQATSYEQYF. CDR3 DNA sequence: TGTGCCAGCAGCTTGCAGGCAACTTCCTACGAGCAGTACTTC.

J is TRBJ1-2 and V is TRBV21-1; TRBD1, as called in the table, went unchecked against the DNA. TRBV21-1 is deemed a pseudogene. The CDR3 sequence is 14 residues long. The DNA for the CDR3 is TGTGCCAGCAGCAAAGGGGACAGTAACTATGGCTACACCTTC. Its protein product is CASSKGDSNYGYTF.

This clone was counted a few times. The chain is built from TRBV5-1 and TRBJ2-7; 10 bases agree with TRBD1. Germline trimming cut 1 base from V and 5 bases from J; bases unmatched to any gene: 18. In germline, CDR1 is SGHRS, CDR2 YFSETQ. This CDR3 is built from 19 residues. The CDR3 bases are TGCGCCAGCAGCTTGACGAACGTCATAAGGACAGGGGGTATCGACGAGCAGTACTTC. This sequence encodes CASSLTNVIRTGGIDEQYF.

The chain carries TRBV6-4 and TRBJ2-2; tentative D call: TRBD2 (5 bases). V was clipped by 0 bases and J by 5 bases, with 10 bases between them. Germline CDR1 MRHNA, CDR2 SNTAGT. The CDR3 totals 15 residues. The CDR3 bases are TGTGCCAGCAGTGACTCTTCACCGGGAACCGGGGAGCTGTTTTTT. It yields the protein CASSDSSPGTGELFF.

This sequence joins TRBV30 and TRBJ2-7; possibly TRBD1 for D (6 bases). Germline V gene data show CDR1 as GTSNPN and CDR2 as SVGIG (reference sequence). The CDR3 is 14 amino acids. Trimming cost V 0 bases and J 4 bases, with 13 bases left between them. CDR3 coding DNA: TGTGCCTGGAGTGTTGTTGGCAGGGGATACGAGCAGTACTTC. Protein: CAWSVVGRGYEQYF.

V is TRBV4-1 and J is TRBJ2-5; D is undetermined. The tail of the sequence fits TRBJ2-7 better, so the J call may be wrong. The CDR3 is 16 amino acids. In germline, CDR1 is MGHRA, CDR2 YSYEKL. The CDR3 reads CASSPTDPVSSYEQYF. CDR3 in DNA: TGCGCCAGCAGCCCGACCGACCCGGTTAGCTCCTACGAGCAGTACTTC.

This clone showed up just once. The gene calls are TRBV7-6 and TRBJ1-2; possible D gene TRBD1, 5 bases. Germline V gene lookup returns CDR1 SGHVS and CDR2 FNYEAQ. The V end lost 1 base, the J end lost 9 bases, and 15 bases lay between the germline ends. The CDR3 loop spans 14 amino acids. The CDR3 loop reads CASSLDHTGGSYTF. The CDR3 DNA follows: TGTGCCAGCAGCTTAGATCATACGGGGGGTAGCTACACCTTC.

The CDR3 nucleotides are TGCGCCACCTCGGCGGATTACAATGAGCAGTTCTTC. This codes for CATSADYNEQFF. The genes are TRBV5-1 and TRBJ2-1, with D uncertain. V was cut by 9 bases and J by 4 bases, with 11 bases left in between. Looked up from germline, CDR1 is SGHRS and CDR2 is YFSETQ. The CDR3 is made up of 12 amino acids.

CDR3 amino acids: CAWDPGQGSPNYGYTF. The CDR3, as DNA: TGTGCCTGGGATCCGGGACAGGGCTCCCCTAACTATGGCTACACCTTC. The gene calls are TRBV30 and TRBJ1-2; 9 nucleotides match TRBD1. Germline V gene lookup returns CDR1 GTSNPN and CDR2 SVGIG (reference sequence). This CDR3 spans 16 amino acids. The ends lost 5 bases at V and 0 bases at J; junction bases unmatched: 10.

The chain joins TRBV29-1 to TRBJ2-1, with 10 bases aligning to TRBD2. Trimming removed 7 bases from V and 7 bases from J; junction bases left unmatched: 13. CDR1 SQVTM and CDR2 ANQGSEA come from the germline V gene. This CDR3 has 15 amino acids. The CDR3 region is CSGTTGTSDMNEQFF. CDR3 nucleotides: TGCAGCGGCACCACCGGGACTAGCGATATGAATGAGCAGTTCTTC.

This clone was recorded only once. CDR3 amino acids: CASSSRLLSYNEQFF. DNA for the CDR3: TGTGCCAGCAGCTCGCGGCTACTCTCCTACAATGAGCAGTTCTTC. V usage is TRBV4-2 and J usage is TRBJ2-1; D is uncertain. Trimming pared 5 bases from V and 0 bases from J, leaving 11 bases between. CDR1 LGHNA and CDR2 YNFKEQ come from the germline V gene. This CDR3 has 15 amino acids.